The rows below give T cell receptor beta chains drawn from one sample of a study of early T cells in non-severe SARS-CoV-2 infection. One entry per CDR3 protein, called by TCRdb with MiXCR from the 5' RACE reads. The data contain 76,000 or so distinct CDR3 sequences, approximately 11% of them singletons. Sequencing input: whole blood. The source is an adult who was a healthcare worker with PCR-confirmed SARS-CoV-2 infection or an uninfected control (not recorded which). CDR3s include the opening cysteine and the closing phenylalanine or tryptophan. The order of the fields is V gene, CDR3 length, D gene, J gene, clone size, CDR3 DNA, CDR3 protein. The D gene is left open where the match is weak. Size is stated for part of the rows, as once, few or many counts, or as a class when the clone is expanded.

>TRBV5-5|14|TRBD1|TRBJ2-7|many
TGTGCCAGCAGCCCCGGGACAGGGTGGAGGGAGCAGTACTTC
CASSPGTGWREQYF
>TRBV7-8|17|TRBD1|TRBJ1-4|few
TGTGCCAGCAGCCAAAAAAACAGACAGGGGGCAGGGGAAAAACTGTTTTTT
CASSQKNRQGAGEKLFF
>TRBV9|13|.|TRBJ2-5|.
TGTGCCAGCAGCCGGGTCCCGACAAAGACCCAGTACTTC
CASSRVPTKTQYF
>TRBV29-1|14|TRBD2|TRBJ2-1|.
TGCAGCGTTAACGGACTAGCGGGGTCCGTTGAGCAGTTCTTC
CSVNGLAGSVEQFF
>TRBV10-3|17|TRBD2|TRBJ2-5|.
TGTGCCATCAGTGACTACACTAGCGGGGGGGTACAAGAGACCCAGTACTTC
CAISDYTSGGVQETQYF
>TRBV6-2/TRBV6-3|15|TRBD2|TRBJ2-1|.
TGTGCCAGCAGTTATATGAGCGGGGGTTACAATGAGCAGTTCTTC
CASSYMSGGYNEQFF
>TRBV10-2|14|.|TRBJ1-1|.
TGCGCCAGCAGTTATGAGGGGGGGGTCACTGAAGCTTTCTTT
CASSYEGGVTEAFF
>TRBV5-4|14|.|TRBJ2-5|few
TGTGCCAGCACCGATACTAGAGGGCGCGAGACCCAGTACTTC
CASTDTRGRETQYF
>TRBV7-2|14|.|TRBJ2-7|many
TGTGCCAGCGGCCTGGGGGGCTCACCCTACGAGCAGTACTTC
CASGLGGSPYEQYF
>TRBV7-9|15|TRBD1|TRBJ2-3|medium-sized
TGTGCCAGCAGCTCACGACAGGGCCACACAGATACGCAGTATTTT
CASSSRQGHTDTQYF
>TRBV2|14|.|TRBJ2-3|few
TGTGCCAGACAAACGGACCCAGTCACAGATACGCAGTATTTT
CARQTDPVTDTQYF
>TRBV5-1|15|.|TRBJ2-3|few
TGCGCCAGCAGCTTGGAAACGACGAGCTTGTTTGCGCAGTATTTT
CASSLETTSLFAQYF
>TRBV5-6|14|.|TRBJ2-7|many
TGTGCCAGCAGCTTGATCGGTTTCTCCTACGAGCAGTACTTC
CASSLIGFSYEQYF
>TRBV2|14|.|TRBJ2-3|few
TGTGCCAGCAGTCCCTGGGACGGCACAGATACGCAGTATTTT
CASSPWDGTDTQYF
>TRBV5-1|14|TRBD1|TRBJ1-1|many
TGCGCCAGCAGCGTGGGGACAGGGTTCAGCGAAGCTTTCTTT
CASSVGTGFSEAFF
>TRBV20-1|14|TRBD2|TRBJ2-2|few
TGCAGCGGGAGACGGGGGGACTACACCGGGGAGCTGTTTTTT
CSGRRGDYTGELFF
>TRBV5-1|13|.|TRBJ2-3|few
TGCGCCAGCAGCCAAACTCCTACAGATACGCAGTATTTT
CASSQTPTDTQYF
>TRBV7-7|13|.|TRBJ2-5|.
TGTGCCAGCAGCTTAGGCCTAGCAGAGACCCAGTACTTC
CASSLGLAETQYF
>TRBV6-5|14|TRBD1|TRBJ1-6|few
TGTGCCAGCAGTCAACAGGGGATTAATTCACCCCTCCACTTT
CASSQQGINSPLHF
>TRBV4-3|17|.|TRBJ2-6|.
TGCGCCAGCAGCCAAGAAGGAGGAGGGTCTGGGGCCAACGTCCTGACTTTC
CASSQEGGGSGANVLTF
>TRBV5-4|12|.|TRBJ2-7|many
TGTGCCAGCAGCTTTGACGACTACGAGCAGTACTTC
CASSFDDYEQYF
>TRBV29-1|12|.|TRBJ2-7|once
TGCAGCGCAGAGACCGTGAACTACGAGCAGTACTTC
CSAETVNYEQYF
>TRBV6-6|14|.|TRBJ2-7|.
TGTGCCAGCAGGGCCAGGGGGGGTGTGAGCGAGCAGTACTTC
CASRARGGVSEQYF
>TRBV12-3/TRBV12-4|14|TRBD1|TRBJ2-5|many
TGTGCCAGCAGCCCCGGGACAGCCCGCCGGACCCAGTACTTC
CASSPGTARRTQYF
>TRBV15|14|.|TRBJ1-1|few
TGTGCCACCAGCAGAGACCGGGGTGGTACTGAAGCTTTCTTT
CATSRDRGGTEAFF
>TRBV27|13|TRBD1|TRBJ1-6|few
TGTGCCACTAGGACAGGGTCAGATTCACCCCTCCACTTT
CATRTGSDSPLHF
>TRBV5-5|14|TRBD2|TRBJ2-7|.
TGTGCCAGCAGCTTCGGCGGGGGGGCTTACGAGCAGTACTTC
CASSFGGGAYEQYF
>TRBV28|13|.|TRBJ2-3|.
TGTGCCAGCAGTTGGTTAGGGACAGATACGCAGTATTTT
CASSWLGTDTQYF
>TRBV7-9|12|.|TRBJ2-7|.
TGTGCCAGCAGTTCCCTCAGGGGCGAGCAGTACTTC
CASSSLRGEQYF
>TRBV3-1|14|.|TRBJ2-7|.
TGTGCCAGCAGCCCCGGGACCGCGGCCTACGAGCAGTACTTC
CASSPGTAAYEQYF
>TRBV7-2|14|.|TRBJ2-1|many
TGTGCCAGCAGCTTACCCTATTTTAGTCCTGAGCAGTTCTTC
CASSLPYFSPEQFF
>TRBV15|16|.|TRBJ2-1|.
TGTGCCTCCAGCAGGCCCCGGGGGCCCGTCTACAATGAGCAGTTCTTC
CASSRPRGPVYNEQFF
>TRBV5-1|18|TRBD1|TRBJ2-3|many
TGCGCCAGCAGCTCGCAGACGGACAGGGGGTTGTTGACAGATACGCAGTATTTT
CASSSQTDRGLLTDTQYF
>TRBV12-5|14|.|TRBJ1-1|few
TGTGCTAGTGGTCCAACACGGGTAAACACTGAAGCTTTCTTT
CASGPTRVNTEAFF
>TRBV5-1|14|TRBD2|TRBJ2-5|many
TGCGCCAGCAGCTCCCGACTAGCGCGGCAGACCCAGTACTTC
CASSSRLARQTQYF
>TRBV5-6|13|.|TRBJ1-1|few
TGTGCCAGCAGCTCGGATAATTACTCTGAAGCTTTCTTT
CASSSDNYSEAFF
>TRBV7-6|16|TRBD2|TRBJ2-5|many
TGTGCCAGCAGCTTCGGACTAGCGGGGAACCAAGAGACCCAGTACTTC
CASSFGLAGNQETQYF
>TRBV20-1|15|.|TRBJ2-7|.
TGCAGTGCTTTATCAGATCGTGACAGATCCTACGAGCAGTACTTC
CSALSDRDRSYEQYF
>TRBV3-1|11|.|TRBJ1-1|many
TGTGCCAGCAGCACCCGGGACCGGGCTTTCTTT
CASSTRDRAFF
>TRBV3-1|13|.|TRBJ1-4|.
TGTGCCAGCAGCCGGGGGGGGACTGAAAAACTGTTTTTT
CASSRGGTEKLFF
>TRBV11-1|15|.|TRBJ1-1|few
TGTGCCAGCAGCTTACTGGCCGGGGGGAACACTGAAGCTTTCTTT
CASSLLAGGNTEAFF
>TRBV7-6|14|.|TRBJ2-7|many
TGTGCCAGCAGCCCTAGGGGCAGATACTACGAGCAGTACTTC
CASSPRGRYYEQYF
>TRBV7-8|14|TRBD1|TRBJ2-5|many
TGTGCCAGCAGCTTCAGGGACAGCCAAGAGACCCAGTACTTC
CASSFRDSQETQYF
>TRBV12-3/TRBV12-4|13|.|TRBJ2-1|many
TGTGCCAGCAGTTTGAGCAGTAACAATGAGCAGTTCTTC
CASSLSSNNEQFF
>TRBV25-1|14|.|TRBJ1-1|.
TGCGCCAGCAGTGAATTGGGGAAGAACACTGAAGCTTTCTTT
CASSELGKNTEAFF
>TRBV6-5|14|TRBD1|TRBJ1-1|many
TGTGCCAGCAGTGCCGGGACAGGGGGTACTGAAGCTTTCTTT
CASSAGTGGTEAFF
>TRBV3-1|15|TRBD2|TRBJ2-7|many
TGTGCCAGCAGCCCCAGGACTAGCGGGGCCTACGAGCAGTACTTC
CASSPRTSGAYEQYF
>TRBV20-1|17|.|TRBJ2-2|few
TGCAGTGCTAGAGATCCCTCCACGGGGGTGAACACCGGGGAGCTGTTTTTT
CSARDPSTGVNTGELFF
>TRBV10-3|12|.|TRBJ1-4|.
TGTGCCATCGGAAGTAATAATGAAAAACTGTTTTTT
CAIGSNNEKLFF
>TRBV20-1|14|.|TRBJ1-1|many
TGCAGTGTCGACCAAGCGATACGAAGGACTGAAGCTTTCTTT
CSVDQAIRRTEAFF
>TRBV7-2|15|TRBD2|TRBJ2-3|.
TGTGCCAGCAGCCTAGGACTAGCGGTAACAGATACGCAGTATTTT
CASSLGLAVTDTQYF
>TRBV7-2|14|.|TRBJ2-3|few
TGTGCCAGCAGCTCCGGACGGACCACAGATACGCAGTATTTT
CASSSGRTTDTQYF